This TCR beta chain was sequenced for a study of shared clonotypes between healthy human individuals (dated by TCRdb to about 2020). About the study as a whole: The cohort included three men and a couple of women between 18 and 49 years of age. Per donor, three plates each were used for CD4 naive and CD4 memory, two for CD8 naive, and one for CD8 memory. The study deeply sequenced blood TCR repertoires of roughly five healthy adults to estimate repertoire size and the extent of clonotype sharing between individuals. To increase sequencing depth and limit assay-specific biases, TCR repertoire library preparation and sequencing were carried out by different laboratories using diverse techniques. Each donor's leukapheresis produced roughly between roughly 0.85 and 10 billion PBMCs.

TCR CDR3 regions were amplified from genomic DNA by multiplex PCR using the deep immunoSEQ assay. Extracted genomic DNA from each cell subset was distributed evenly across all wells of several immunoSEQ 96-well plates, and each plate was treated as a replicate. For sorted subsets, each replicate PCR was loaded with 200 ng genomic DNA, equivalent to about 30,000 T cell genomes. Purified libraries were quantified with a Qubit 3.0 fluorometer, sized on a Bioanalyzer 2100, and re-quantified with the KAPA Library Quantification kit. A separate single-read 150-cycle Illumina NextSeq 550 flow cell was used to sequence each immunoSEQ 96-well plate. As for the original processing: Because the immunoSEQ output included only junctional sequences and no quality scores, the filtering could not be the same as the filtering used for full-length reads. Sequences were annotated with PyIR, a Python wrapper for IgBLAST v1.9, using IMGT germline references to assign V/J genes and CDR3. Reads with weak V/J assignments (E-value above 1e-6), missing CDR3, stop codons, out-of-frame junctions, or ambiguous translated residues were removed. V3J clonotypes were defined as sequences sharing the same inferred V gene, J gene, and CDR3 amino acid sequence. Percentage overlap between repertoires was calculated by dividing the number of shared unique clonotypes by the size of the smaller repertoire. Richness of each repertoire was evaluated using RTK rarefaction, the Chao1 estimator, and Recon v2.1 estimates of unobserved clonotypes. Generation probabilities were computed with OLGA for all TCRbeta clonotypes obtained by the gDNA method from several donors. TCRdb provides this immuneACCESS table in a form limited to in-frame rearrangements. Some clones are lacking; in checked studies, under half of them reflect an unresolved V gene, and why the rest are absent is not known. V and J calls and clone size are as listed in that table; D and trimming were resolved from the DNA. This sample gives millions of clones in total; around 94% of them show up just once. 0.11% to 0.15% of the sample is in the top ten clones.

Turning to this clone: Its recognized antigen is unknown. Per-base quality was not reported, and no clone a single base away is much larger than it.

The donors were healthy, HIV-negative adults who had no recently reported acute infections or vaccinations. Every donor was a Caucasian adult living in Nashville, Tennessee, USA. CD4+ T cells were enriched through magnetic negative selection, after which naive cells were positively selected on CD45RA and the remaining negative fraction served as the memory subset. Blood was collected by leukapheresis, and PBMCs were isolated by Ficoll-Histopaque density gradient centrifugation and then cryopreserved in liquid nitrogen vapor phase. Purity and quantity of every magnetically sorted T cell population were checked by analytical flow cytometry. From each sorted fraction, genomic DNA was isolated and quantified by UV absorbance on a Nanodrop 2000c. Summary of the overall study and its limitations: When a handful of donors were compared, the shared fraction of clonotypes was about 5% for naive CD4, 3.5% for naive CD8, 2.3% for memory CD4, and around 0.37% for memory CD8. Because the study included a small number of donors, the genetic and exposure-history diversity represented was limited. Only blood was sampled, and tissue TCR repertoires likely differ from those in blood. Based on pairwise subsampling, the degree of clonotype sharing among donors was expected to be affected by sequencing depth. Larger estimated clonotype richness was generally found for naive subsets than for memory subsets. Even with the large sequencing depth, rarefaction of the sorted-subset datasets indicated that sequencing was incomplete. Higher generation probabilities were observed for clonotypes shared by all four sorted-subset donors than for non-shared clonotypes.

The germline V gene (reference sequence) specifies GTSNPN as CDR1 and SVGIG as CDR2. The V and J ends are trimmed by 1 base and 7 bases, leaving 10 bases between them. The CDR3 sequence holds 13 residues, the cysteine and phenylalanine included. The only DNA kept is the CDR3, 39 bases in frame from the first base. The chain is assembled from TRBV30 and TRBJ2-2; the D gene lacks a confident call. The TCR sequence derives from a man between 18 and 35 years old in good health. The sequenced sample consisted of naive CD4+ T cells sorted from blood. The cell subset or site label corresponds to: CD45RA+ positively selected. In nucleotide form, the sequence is TGTGCCTGGAGTGGGGATGCGATCGGGGAGCTGTTTTTT. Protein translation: CAWSGDAIGELFF.